This TCR beta chain was captured in a study of blood T cell repertoires in COVID-19. The CDR3 is 18 residues long. After removal of 3 bases from V and 5 bases from J, the junction contained 10 bases not matched to a gene. Germline values: CDR1 SGHRS, CDR2 YFSETQ. Method: immunoSEQ multiplex PCR; TCRdb's copy keeps in-frame clones and lacks some. The data contain 80,000 to 90,000 clones, approximately 85% of them singletons. Sequences were obtained from peripheral blood. This sequence originates from a woman older than 75 with COVID-19, enrolled during active disease. The chain has TRBV5-1 and TRBJ2-5; 16 positions agree with TRBD2. The CDR3, as DNA: TGCGCCAGCAGCTCAACTTCCGGGACTAGCGGGGGGGCGGAGACCCAGTACTTC. Residues: CASSSTSGTSGGAETQYF.